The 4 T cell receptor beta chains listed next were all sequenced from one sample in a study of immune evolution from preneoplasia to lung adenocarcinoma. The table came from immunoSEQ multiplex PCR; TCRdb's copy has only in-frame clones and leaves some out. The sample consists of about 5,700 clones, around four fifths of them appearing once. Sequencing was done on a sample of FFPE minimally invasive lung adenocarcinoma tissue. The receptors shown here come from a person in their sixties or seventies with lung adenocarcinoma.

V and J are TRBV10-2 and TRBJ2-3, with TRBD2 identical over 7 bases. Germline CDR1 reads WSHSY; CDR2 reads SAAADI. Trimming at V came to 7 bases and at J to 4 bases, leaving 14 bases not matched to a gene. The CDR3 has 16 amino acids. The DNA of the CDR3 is TGCGCCAGCAAGTTAGCGGGCGCCCACGGGCCAGATACGCAGTATTTT. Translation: CASKLAGAHGPDTQYF.

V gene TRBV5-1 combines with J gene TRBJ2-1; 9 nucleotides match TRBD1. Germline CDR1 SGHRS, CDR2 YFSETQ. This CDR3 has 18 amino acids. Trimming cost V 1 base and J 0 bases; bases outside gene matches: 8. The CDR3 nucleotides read TGCGCCAGCAGCTTGAGGTCAGGGACAGGGAGCTCCTACAATGAGCAGTTCTTC. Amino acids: CASSLRSGTGSSYNEQFF.

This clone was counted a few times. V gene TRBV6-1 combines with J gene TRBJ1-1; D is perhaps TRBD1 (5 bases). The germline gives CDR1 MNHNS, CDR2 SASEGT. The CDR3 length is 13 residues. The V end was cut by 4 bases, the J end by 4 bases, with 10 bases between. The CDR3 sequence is CASSGRVGTEAFF. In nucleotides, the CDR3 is TGTGCCAGCAGTGGCAGGGTGGGCACTGAAGCTTTCTTT.

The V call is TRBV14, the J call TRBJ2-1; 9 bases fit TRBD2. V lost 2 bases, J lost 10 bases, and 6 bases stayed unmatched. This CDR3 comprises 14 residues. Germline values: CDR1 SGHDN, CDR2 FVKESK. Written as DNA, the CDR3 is TGTGCCAGCAGCCAAAGGGGGGCGGGAGGGGAGCAGTTCTTC. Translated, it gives CASSQRGAGGEQFF.